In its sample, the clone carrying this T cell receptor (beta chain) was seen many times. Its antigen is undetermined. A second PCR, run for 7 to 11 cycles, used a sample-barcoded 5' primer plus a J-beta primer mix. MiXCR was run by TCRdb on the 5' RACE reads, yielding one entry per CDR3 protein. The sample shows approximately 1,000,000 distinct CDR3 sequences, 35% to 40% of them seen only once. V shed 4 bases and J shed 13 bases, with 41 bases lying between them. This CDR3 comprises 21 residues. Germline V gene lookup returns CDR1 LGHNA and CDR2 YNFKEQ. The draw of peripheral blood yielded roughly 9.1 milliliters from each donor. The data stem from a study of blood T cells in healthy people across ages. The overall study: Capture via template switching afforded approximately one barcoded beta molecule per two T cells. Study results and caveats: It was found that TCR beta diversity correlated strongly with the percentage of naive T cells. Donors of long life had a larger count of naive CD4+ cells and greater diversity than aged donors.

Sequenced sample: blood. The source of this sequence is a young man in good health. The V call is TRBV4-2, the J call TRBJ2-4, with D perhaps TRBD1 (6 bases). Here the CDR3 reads CASSRNPLSFPDSAGGNKQYF. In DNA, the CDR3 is TGTGCCAGCAGCCGAAATCCATTGTCATTTCCGGACAGTGCGGGTGGGAATAAGCAGTACTTC.